This TCR beta chain was identified during a study of shared clonotypes between healthy human individuals. Study donors comprised healthy, HIV-negative adults devoid of recent acute infection or vaccination. Each sample came from a Caucasian adult donor living in Nashville, Tennessee. Over several immunoSEQ plates, each subset's genomic DNA was distributed in even portions. Amplification in unsorted PBMC replicate PCRs started from roughly 330 ng DNA, which equals about 30,000 T cell genomes. Some clones are missing from TCRdb's copy, which holds only in-frame ones; the method was immunoSEQ multiplex PCR. The top ten hold roughly an eighth of the sample, which has 470,000 or so clones, 81% seen once. V was clipped by 9 bases and J by 1 base, with 10 bases between them. Germline V gene lookup returns CDR1 MDHEN and CDR2 SYDVKM. The CDR3 consists of 12 residues. This clone was picked up a small number of times. This sample includes further DNA sequences coding for the same CDR3.

This chain links TRBV28 with TRBJ2-7; D not resolved. This TCR was sampled from a middle-aged woman in good health. Some clones in this sample may be carry-over from other donors' samples. Sample: PBMCs. The CDR3 here is CASSVRSYEQYF. The DNA of the CDR3 is TGTGCCAGTTCAGTGAGGTCCTACGAGCAGTACTTC.